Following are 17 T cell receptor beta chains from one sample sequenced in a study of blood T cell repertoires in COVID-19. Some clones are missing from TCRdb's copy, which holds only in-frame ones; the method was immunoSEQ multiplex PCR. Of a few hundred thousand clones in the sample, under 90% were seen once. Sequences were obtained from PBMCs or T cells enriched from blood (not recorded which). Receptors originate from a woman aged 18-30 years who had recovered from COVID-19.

The chain's CDR3 is CASSDPSGVHGTQYF. The CDR3, as DNA: TGTGCCAGCAGTGACCCTAGCGGGGTTCACGGGACCCAGTACTTC. This rearrangement joins TRBV2 to TRBJ2-5; TRBD2 aligns across 9 bases. This CDR3 has 15 residues. V dropped 3 bases and J dropped 7; count of bases not matched to a gene: 9. In germline, CDR1 is SNHLY, CDR2 FYNNEI. The full variable domain, in which reference TRBV2 and TRBJ2-5 provide the parts outside the CDR3, is EPEVTQTPSHQVTQMGQEVILRCVPISNHLYFYWYRQILGQKVEFLVSFYNNEISEKSEIFDDQFSVERPDGSNFTLKIRSTKLEDSAMYFCASSDPSGVHGTQYFGPGTRLLVL.

CDR3 residues: CASSRGLRAINSPLHF. The CDR3 DNA reads TGTGCCAGCAGCCGGGGACTCCGGGCCATAAATTCACCCCTCCACTTT. The chain is built from TRBV3-1 (or the pseudogene TRBV3-2) and TRBJ1-6; weak D call: TRBD1 (5 bases). The CDR3 loop spans 16 amino acids. V lost 4 bases and J lost 7, with 17 bases in between. From germline, CDR1 is LGHDT and CDR2 YNNKEL (reference sequence).

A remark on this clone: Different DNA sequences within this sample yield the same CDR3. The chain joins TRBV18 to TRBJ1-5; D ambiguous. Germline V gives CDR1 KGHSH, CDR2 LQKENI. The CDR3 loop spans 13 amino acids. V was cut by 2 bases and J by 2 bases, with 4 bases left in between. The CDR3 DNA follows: TGTGCCAGCTCACCAACGGGCAATCAGCCCCAGCATTTT. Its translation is CASSPTGNQPQHF.

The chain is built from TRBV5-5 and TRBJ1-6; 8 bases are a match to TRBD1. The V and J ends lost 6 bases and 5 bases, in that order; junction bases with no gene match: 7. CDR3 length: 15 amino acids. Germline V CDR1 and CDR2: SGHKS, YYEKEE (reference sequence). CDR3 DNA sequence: TGTGCCAGCAACCAGGGGGCGTTGGATAATTCACCCCTCCACTTT. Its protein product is CASNQGALDNSPLHF.

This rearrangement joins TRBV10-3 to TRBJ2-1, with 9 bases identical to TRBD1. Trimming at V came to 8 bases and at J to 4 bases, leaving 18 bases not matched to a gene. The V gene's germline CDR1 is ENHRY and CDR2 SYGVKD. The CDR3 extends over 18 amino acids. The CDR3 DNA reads TGTGCCATCCATCGGGACAGGGTATCGATGGAGGGGTACAATGAGCAGTTCTTC. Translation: CAIHRDRVSMEGYNEQFF.

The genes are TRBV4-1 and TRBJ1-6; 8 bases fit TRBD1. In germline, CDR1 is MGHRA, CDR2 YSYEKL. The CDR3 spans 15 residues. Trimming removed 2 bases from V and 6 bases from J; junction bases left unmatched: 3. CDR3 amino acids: CASSQIGQGNSPLHF. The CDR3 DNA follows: TGCGCCAGCAGCCAAATTGGACAGGGTAATTCACCCCTCCACTTT.

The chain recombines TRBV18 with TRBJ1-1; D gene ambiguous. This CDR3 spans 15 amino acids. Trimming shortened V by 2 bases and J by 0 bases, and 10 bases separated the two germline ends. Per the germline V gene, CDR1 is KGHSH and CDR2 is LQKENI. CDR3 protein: CASSPGPGLNTEAFF. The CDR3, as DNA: TGTGCCAGCTCACCAGGTCCAGGCTTGAACACTGAAGCTTTCTTT.

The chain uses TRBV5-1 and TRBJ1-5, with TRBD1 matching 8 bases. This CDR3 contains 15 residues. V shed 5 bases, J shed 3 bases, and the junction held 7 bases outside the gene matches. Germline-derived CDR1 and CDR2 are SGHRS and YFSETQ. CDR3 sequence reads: CASSLTGAANQPQHF. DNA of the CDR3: TGCGCCAGCAGTTTGACAGGGGCGGCCAATCAGCCCCAGCATTTT.

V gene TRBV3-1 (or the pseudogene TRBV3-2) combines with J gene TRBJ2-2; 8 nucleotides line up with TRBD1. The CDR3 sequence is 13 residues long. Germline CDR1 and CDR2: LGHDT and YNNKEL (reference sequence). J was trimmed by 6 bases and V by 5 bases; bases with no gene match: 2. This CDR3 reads CASSVQGAGELFF. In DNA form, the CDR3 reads TGTGCCAGCAGCGTACAGGGGGCCGGGGAGCTGTTTTTT.

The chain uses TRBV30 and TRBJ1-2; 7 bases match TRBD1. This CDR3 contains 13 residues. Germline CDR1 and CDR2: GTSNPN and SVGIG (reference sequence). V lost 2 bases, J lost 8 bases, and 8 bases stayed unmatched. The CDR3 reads CAWSLGQMEGYTF. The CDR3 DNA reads TGTGCCTGGAGTTTGGGACAGATGGAAGGCTACACCTTC.

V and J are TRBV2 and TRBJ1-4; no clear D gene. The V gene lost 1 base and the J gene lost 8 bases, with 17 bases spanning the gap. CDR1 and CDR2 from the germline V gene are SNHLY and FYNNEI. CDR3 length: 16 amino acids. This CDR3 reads CASSEVKTDPREKLFF. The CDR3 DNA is TGTGCCAGCAGTGAAGTTAAGACCGACCCTAGGGAAAAACTGTTTTTT.

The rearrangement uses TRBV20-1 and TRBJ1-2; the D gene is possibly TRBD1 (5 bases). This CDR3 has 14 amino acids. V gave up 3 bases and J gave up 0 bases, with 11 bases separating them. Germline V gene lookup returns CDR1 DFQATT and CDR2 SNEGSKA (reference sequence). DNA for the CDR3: TGCAGTGCTAGTCAGACAGAGTCTAACTATGGCTACACCTTC. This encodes CSASQTESNYGYTF.

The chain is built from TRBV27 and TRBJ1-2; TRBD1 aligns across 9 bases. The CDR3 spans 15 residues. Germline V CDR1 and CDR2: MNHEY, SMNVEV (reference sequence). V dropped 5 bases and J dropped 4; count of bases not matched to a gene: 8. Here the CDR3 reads CASSNTGTGFYGYTF. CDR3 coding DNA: TGTGCCAGCAGTAATACCGGGACAGGGTTCTATGGCTACACCTTC.

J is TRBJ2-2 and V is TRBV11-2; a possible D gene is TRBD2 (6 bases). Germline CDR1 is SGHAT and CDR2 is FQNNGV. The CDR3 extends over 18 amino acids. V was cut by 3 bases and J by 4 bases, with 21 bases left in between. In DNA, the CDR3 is TGTGCCAGCAGCTTGTATTTGGGCGGGGCGGAGCGCACCGGGGAGCTGTTTTTT. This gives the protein CASSLYLGGAERTGELFF.

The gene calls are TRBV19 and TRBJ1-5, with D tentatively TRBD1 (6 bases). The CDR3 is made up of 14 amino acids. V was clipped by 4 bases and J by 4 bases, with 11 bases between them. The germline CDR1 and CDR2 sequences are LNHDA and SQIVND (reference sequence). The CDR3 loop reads CASSTGTYNQPQHF. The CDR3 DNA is TGTGCCAGTAGTACCGGGACATATAATCAGCCCCAGCATTTT.

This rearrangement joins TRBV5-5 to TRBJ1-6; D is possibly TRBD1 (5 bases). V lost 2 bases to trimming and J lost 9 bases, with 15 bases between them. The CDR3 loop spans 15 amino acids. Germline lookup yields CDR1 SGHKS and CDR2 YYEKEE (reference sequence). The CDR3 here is CASSLGAGKASPLHF. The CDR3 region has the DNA TGTGCCAGCAGCTTAGGGGCAGGGAAAGCTTCACCCCTCCACTTT.

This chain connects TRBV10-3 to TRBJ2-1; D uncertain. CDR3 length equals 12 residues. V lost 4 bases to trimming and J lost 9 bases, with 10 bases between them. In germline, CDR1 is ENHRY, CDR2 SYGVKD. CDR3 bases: TGTGCCATCAGTGCTTCCTCAGGTGAGCAGTTCTTC. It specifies CAISASSGEQFF.